Described below is a single T cell receptor (beta chain) sequence and its context. The length of the CDR3 is 15 residues. The V end was cut by 2 bases, the J end by 4 bases, with 14 bases between. Germline V gives CDR1 MNHEY, CDR2 SVGAGI. The data are from a study of blood T cell repertoires in COVID-19. Overall study context: T cells, B-cell-depleted T cells, or PBMCs provided the cDNA or gDNA that served as material.

Original methodology: Quantification of nucleated cells was approximated via reference gene primer amplification. Repertoires were generated with immunoSEQ multiplex PCR, while TCRdb's copy carries only in-frame clones and drops some. V and J calls plus clone size are reproduced from that table; the DNA served to infer D and trimming. Of 150,000 to 200,000 clones in the sample, around 85% were seen once. The receptor was derived from a man aged 45-65 years with active or convalescent COVID-19. The sample comprised peripheral blood. This chain links TRBV6-5 with TRBJ1-2; D might be TRBD1 (5 bases). CDR3 residues: CASSYGNRGSYGYTF. The CDR3 DNA is TGTGCCAGCAGTTACGGAAATAGGGGCAGCTATGGCTACACCTTC.